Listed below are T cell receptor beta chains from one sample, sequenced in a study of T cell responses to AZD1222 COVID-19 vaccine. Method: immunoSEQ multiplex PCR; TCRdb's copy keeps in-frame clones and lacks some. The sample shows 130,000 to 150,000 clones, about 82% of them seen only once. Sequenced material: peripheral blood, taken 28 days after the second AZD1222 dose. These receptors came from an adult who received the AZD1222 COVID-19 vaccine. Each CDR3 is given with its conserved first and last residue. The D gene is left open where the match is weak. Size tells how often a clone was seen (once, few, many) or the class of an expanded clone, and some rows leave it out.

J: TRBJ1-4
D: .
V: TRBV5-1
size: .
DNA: TGCGCCAGCAGCCCCTTTGAAAGGGCGTCTAATGAAAAACTGTTTTTT
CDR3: CASSPFERASNEKLFF

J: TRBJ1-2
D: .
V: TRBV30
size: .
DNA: TGTGCCTGGAGAGGTGCGTGGGCCTTTCGCTATGGCTACACCTTC
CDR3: CAWRGAWAFRYGYTF

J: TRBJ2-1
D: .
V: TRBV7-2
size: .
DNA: TGTGCCAGCAGCTCCGGGACCACCTACAATGAGCAGTTCTTC
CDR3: CASSSGTTYNEQFF

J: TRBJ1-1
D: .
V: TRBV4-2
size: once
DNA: TGTGCCAGCAGCCAAGCGGGGCAGGGAGGCCCTGAAGCTTTCTTT
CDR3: CASSQAGQGGPEAFF

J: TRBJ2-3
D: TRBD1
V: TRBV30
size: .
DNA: TGTGCCTGGAGTGTAACCGGGACAGGTGTCACAGATACGCAGTATTTT
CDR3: CAWSVTGTGVTDTQYF

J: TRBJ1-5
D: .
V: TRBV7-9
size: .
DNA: TGTGCCAGCAGCTTAGGGGCCGGGGGCAATCAGCCCCAGCATTTT
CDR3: CASSLGAGGNQPQHF

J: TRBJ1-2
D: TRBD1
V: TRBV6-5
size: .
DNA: TGTGCCAGCAATACCGGTGGGACAGGGGGTGGCTACACCTTC
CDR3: CASNTGGTGGGYTF

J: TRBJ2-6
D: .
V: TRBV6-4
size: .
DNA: TGTGCCAGCAGGGTGGGACGGCCAGGAGCCCCCTACTCTGGGGCCAACGTCCTGACTTTC
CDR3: CASRVGRPGAPYSGANVLTF

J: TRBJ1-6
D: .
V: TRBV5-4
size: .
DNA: TGTGCCAGCAGCTTGGGGGAGTCCTTTGGTTCACCCCTCCACTTT
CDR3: CASSLGESFGSPLHF

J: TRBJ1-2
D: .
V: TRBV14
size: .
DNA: TGTGCCAGCAGCCAAACCGACCGGGAGGGCTACACCTTC
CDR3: CASSQTDREGYTF

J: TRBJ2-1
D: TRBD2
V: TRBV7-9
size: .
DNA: TGTGCCAGCAGCTTAGGCGGGAGGCTCTACAATGAGCAGTTCTTC
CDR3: CASSLGGRLYNEQFF

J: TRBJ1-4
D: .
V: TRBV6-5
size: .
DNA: TGTGCCACCTGGGGGGGGCTGGTTGAAAAACTGTTTTTT
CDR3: CATWGGLVEKLFF

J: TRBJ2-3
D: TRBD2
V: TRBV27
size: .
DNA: TGTGCCAGCAGTTTATCCCGCTCGACTAGCGGGGGACCCACAGATACGCAGTATTTT
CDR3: CASSLSRSTSGGPTDTQYF

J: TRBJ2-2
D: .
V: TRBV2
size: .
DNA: TGTGCCACCCAGGAATGGACGAACACCGGGGAGCTGTTTTTT
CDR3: CATQEWTNTGELFF

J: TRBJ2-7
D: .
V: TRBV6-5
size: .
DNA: TGTGCCAGCATAGGGGACACCTACGAGCAGTACTTC
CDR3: CASIGDTYEQYF

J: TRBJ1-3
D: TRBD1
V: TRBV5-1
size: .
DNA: TGCGCCAGCAGCTACGGACAGGCGAACACCATATATTTT
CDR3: CASSYGQANTIYF

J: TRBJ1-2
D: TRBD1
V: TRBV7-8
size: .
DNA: TGTGCCAGCAGCGCCGGGACAGATGGCTACACCTTC
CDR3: CASSAGTDGYTF

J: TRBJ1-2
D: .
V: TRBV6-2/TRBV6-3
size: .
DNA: TGTGCCAGCAGTTATTCCGAGTTTGGCTACACCTTC
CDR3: CASSYSEFGYTF

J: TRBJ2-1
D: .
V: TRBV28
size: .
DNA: TGTGCCAGCAGTTTAGCGGGTCCCGGGGCCTTCAATGAGCAGTTCTTC
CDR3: CASSLAGPGAFNEQFF

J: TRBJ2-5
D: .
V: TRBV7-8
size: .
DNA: TGTGCCAGCAGCCTAGGGGCCTGGACTACTTCCTGGGCCCAGTACTTC
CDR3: CASSLGAWTTSWAQYF

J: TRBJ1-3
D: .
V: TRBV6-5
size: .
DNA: TGTGCCAGCAGTTACAGGACTGGAAACACCATATATTTT
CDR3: CASSYRTGNTIYF

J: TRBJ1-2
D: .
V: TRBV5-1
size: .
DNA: TGCGCCAGCAGCTTGACAGAATACGACTATGGCTACACCTTC
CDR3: CASSLTEYDYGYTF

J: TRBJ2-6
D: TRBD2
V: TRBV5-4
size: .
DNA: TGTGCCAGCAGCTTGGAAAAAGCGGGGCCCTCTGGGGCCAACGTCCTGACTTTC
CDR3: CASSLEKAGPSGANVLTF

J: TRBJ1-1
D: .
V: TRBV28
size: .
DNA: TGTGCCAGCAACCAGTTCGGGAACACTGAAGCTTTCTTT
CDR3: CASNQFGNTEAFF

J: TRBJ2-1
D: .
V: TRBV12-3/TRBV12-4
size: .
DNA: TGTGCCAGCAGTTTACGGGTCAATGAGCAGTTCTTC
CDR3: CASSLRVNEQFF

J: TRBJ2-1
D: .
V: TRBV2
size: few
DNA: TGTGCCAGCAGGTACTGGGGTAATGAGCAGTTCTTC
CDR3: CASRYWGNEQFF

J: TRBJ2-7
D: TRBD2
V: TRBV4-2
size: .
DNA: TGTGCCAGCAGCCAAGAGGCGAGCGGGGGGGCGGACGAGCAGTACTTC
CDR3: CASSQEASGGADEQYF

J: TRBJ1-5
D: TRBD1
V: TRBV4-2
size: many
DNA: TGTGCCAGCAGCCAAGAAACAGGGGGTAGATATCAGCCCCAGCATTTT
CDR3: CASSQETGGRYQPQHF

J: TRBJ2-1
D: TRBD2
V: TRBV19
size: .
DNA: TGTGCCAGTAGTATAGACCGGGGGGGGACTGAGGGCTCCTACAATGAGCAGTTCTTC
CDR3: CASSIDRGGTEGSYNEQFF

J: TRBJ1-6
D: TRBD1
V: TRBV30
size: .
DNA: TGTGCCTGGAGGTGGACAGGGTCCTATAATTCACCCCTCCACTTT
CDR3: CAWRWTGSYNSPLHF

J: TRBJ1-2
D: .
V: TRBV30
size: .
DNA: TGTGCCTGGAGTAGACGGTATGGCTACACCTTC
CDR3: CAWSRRYGYTF

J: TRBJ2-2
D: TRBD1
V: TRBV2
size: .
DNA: TGTGCCAGCAGTAAGGACAGGGTGGCCGGGGAGCTGTTTTTT
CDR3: CASSKDRVAGELFF

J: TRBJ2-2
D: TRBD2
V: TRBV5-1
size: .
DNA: TGCGCCAGCAGGGACGGGACTAGCGGGAACACCGGGGAGCTGTTTTTT
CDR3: CASRDGTSGNTGELFF

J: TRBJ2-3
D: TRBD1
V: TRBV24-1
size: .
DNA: TGTGCCACCAGTGAAGTGGACAGGGGCGAAGCCTCCACAGATACGCAGTATTTT
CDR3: CATSEVDRGEASTDTQYF

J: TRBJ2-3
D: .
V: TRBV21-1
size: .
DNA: TGTGCCAGCAGCAAAGGGAACGACGGACTCTCTAGCACAGATACGCAGTATTTT
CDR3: CASSKGNDGLSSTDTQYF

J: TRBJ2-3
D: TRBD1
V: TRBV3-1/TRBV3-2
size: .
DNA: TGTGCCAGCAGCCAGGGACAGCTTAACACAGATACGCAGTATTTT
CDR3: CASSQGQLNTDTQYF

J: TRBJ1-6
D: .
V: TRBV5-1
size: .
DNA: TGCGCCAGCAGCATAACAGGGATTAATTCACCCCTCCACTTT
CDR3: CASSITGINSPLHF

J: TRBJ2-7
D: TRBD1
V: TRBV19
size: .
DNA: TGTGCCAGTACAGGGGGTTACGAGCAGTACTTC
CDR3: CASTGGYEQYF

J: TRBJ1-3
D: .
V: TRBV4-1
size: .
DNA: TGCGCCAGCAGCCAAGCTTGGACCGCTGGAAACACCATATATTTT
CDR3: CASSQAWTAGNTIYF

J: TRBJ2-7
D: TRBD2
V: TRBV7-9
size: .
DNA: TGTGCCAGCAGCTCCCAACTCACTAGCGGGGGGGCGGATGAGCAGTACTTC
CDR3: CASSSQLTSGGADEQYF

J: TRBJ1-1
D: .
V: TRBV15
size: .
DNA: TGTGCCACCAGCAGAATTCTCGATGACCTGAACACTGAAGCTTTCTTT
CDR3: CATSRILDDLNTEAFF

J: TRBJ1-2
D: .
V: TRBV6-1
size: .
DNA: TGTGCCAGCAGTGAAAGAGGGACGGCCTATGGCTACACCTTC
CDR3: CASSERGTAYGYTF

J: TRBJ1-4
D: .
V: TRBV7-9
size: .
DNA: TGTGCCAGCAGCTTACGGGGGGAAAAACTGTTTTTT
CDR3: CASSLRGEKLFF

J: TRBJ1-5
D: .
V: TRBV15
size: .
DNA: TGTGCCACCAGCAGTCCCGGGACAACGTATCAGCCCCAGCATTTT
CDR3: CATSSPGTTYQPQHF

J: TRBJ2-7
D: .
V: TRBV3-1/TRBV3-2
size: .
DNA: TGTGCCAGCAGCCAAGCCACGATCGAGCAGTACTTC
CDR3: CASSQATIEQYF

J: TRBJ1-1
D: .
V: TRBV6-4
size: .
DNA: TGTGCCAGCAGTCCAACCGGACCCACCTCTGAAGCTTTCTTT
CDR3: CASSPTGPTSEAFF

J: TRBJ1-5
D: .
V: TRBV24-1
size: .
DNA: TGTGCCACCAGTGATACAGGGCTCGGCAATCAGCCCCAGCATTTT
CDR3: CATSDTGLGNQPQHF

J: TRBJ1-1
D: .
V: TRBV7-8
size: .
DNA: TGTGCCAGCAGCGTAGCCCGGGAAGGTGAAGCTTTCTTT
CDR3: CASSVAREGEAFF

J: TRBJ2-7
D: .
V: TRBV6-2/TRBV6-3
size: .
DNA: TGTGCCAGCAGTTACTGGCTAGCTCAGAGCCCCGAGCAGTACTTC
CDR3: CASSYWLAQSPEQYF

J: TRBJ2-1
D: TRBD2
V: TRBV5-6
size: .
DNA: TGTGCCAGCAGCTCCGGGGGTAGCGGGAGGCCCTTACCCTACAATGAGCAGTTCTTC
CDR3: CASSSGGSGRPLPYNEQFF

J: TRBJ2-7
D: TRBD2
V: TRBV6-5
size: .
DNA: TGTGCCAGCCAAGGGACTAGTTACGAGCAGTACTTC
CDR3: CASQGTSYEQYF

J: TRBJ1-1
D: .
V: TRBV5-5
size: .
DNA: TGTGCCAGCAGCTTATTTCGGGGGGAAACTGAAGCTTTCTTT
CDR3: CASSLFRGETEAFF

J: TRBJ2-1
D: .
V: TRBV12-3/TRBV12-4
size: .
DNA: TGTGCCAGCAGCAGGGACTCCCAAGGTGAGCAGTTCTTC
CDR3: CASSRDSQGEQFF

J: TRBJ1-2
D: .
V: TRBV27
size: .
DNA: TGTGCCAGCAGTTTATCATTCCCAACAGCTAACTATGGCTACACCTTC
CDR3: CASSLSFPTANYGYTF

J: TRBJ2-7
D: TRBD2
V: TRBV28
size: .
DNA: TGTGCCAGCAGGGGGGGACTAGGGGAAGTGCAGTACTTC
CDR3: CASRGGLGEVQYF

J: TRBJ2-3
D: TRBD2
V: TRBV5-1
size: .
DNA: TGCGCCAGCAGCCCCGGACTAGCGGGATTAGTAGATACGCAGTATTTT
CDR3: CASSPGLAGLVDTQYF

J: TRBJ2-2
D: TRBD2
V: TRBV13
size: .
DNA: TGTGCCAGCCGTGTTCTAGCGGCCACGAACACCGGGGAGCTGTTTTTT
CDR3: CASRVLAATNTGELFF

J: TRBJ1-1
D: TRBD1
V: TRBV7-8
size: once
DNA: TGTGCCAGCAGCTTAACAGGGGGCGGCACTGAAGCTTTCTTT
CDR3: CASSLTGGGTEAFF

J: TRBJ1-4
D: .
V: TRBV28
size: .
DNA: TGTGCCAGCAGTTTGGGGGGTAGGGAGGAAAAACTGTTTTTT
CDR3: CASSLGGREEKLFF